This T cell receptor (beta chain) derives from a study of human T cells and chemical hapten exposure. Overall study: Yields of TCR per sample differed, chiefly owing to small differences in pooled library volume.

One entry per CDR3 protein results from TCRdb running MiXCR on the RACE reads. The sample lists 340,000 or so distinct CDR3 sequences, around 7% occurring once. Time point given: patch test 1, 2 weeks after DPC sensitization. The treatment: therapeutic diphenylcyclopropenone sensitization with weekly scalp DPC. Each patch test followed a blood draw. The CDR3 has 13 residues. CDR1 is SGHTA and CDR2 is FQGNSA in the germline V gene. Trimming shortened V by 1 base and J by 6 bases, and 7 bases separated the two germline ends. In its sample, this clonotype was seen a few times. The specimen comprised whole blood, sampled in connection with sensitization to the hapten diphenylcyclopropenone (DPC). This sequence originates from a young woman with alopecia areata. Some clones in this sample may be carry-over from other donors' samples. The rearrangement links TRBV7-2 to TRBJ1-5; D is undetermined. Here the CDR3 reads CASSLDLSQPQHF. The DNA of the CDR3 is TGTGCCAGCAGCTTAGATTTGAGTCAGCCCCAGCATTTT.